What follows describes a single T cell receptor (beta chain). The antigen is undetermined. This record belongs to a study of cytomegalovirus exposure and HLA in healthy donors. Points from the study as a whole: Among the CMV-associated chains, a few were confirmed in vitro as specific for CMV antigens.

Profiling relied on immunoSEQ multiplex PCR, and the TCRdb table lists in-frame clones only, not all of them. Of 100,000 to 150,000 clones in the sample, approximately 95% were seen once. The study drew the donors from its 120-subject validation cohort, separate from the roughly 700-subject first cohort. Germline CDR1 and CDR2: SGDLS and YYNGEE. The CDR3 consists of 15 residues. V lost 3 bases to trimming and J lost 5 bases; unmatched junction nucleotides: 4. The receptor was derived from a man between 18 and 35 years old in good health and CMV-seronegative. This chain connects TRBV9 to TRBJ1-4; 10 bases agree with TRBD1. Sequencing was performed on PBMCs. CDR3 loop: CASSARTGGNEKLFF. CDR3 DNA: TGTGCCAGCAGCGCACGGACAGGGGGAAATGAAAAACTGTTTTTT. Using reference TRBV9 and TRBJ1-4 for the parts outside the CDR3, the full variable domain is DSGVTQTPKHLITATGQRVTLRCSPRSGDLSVYWYQQSLDQGLQFLIQYYNGEERAKGNILERFSAQQFPDLHSELNLSSLELGDSALYFCASSARTGGNEKLFFGSGTQLSVL.